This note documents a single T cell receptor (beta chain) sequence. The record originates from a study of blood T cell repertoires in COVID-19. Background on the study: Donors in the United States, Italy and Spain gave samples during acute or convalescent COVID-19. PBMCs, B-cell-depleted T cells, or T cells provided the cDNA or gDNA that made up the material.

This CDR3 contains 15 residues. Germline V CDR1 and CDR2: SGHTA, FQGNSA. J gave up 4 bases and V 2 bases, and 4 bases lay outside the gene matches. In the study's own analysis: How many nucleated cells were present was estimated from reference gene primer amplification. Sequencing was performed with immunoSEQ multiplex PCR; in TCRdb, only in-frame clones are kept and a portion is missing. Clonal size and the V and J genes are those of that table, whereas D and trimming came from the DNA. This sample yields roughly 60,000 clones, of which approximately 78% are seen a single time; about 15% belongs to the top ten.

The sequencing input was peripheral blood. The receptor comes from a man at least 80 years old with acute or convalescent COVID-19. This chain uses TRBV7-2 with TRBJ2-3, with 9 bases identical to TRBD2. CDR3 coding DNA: TGTGCCAGCAGCTTACCGCGGGGGGGTCCAGATACGCAGTATTTT. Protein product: CASSLPRGGPDTQYF. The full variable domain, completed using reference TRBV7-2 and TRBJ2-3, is GAGVSQSPSNKVTEKGKDVELRCDPISGHTALYWYRQSLGQGLEFLIYFQGNSAPDKSGLPSDRFSAERTGGSVSTLTIQRTQQEDSAVYLCASSLPRGGPDTQYFGPGTRLTVL.